This T cell receptor (beta chain) comes out of a study of blood T cell repertoires in COVID-19. This clone was picked up a small number of times. TCRdb's copy holds only in-frame clones and misses some; the assay was immunoSEQ multiplex PCR. The sample comprises 200,000 to 300,000 clones, over 80% of which are singletons, and 3.7% rests with the top ten. The CDR3 consists of 15 residues. The ends were cut back, 1 base at V and 4 bases at J, with 11 bases in the middle. Per the germline V gene, CDR1 is MGHDK and CDR2 is SYGVNS. Sequencing was done on a sample of peripheral blood. This chain joins TRBV25-1 and TRBJ1-3; D call uncertain. The source of this sequence is a woman between 40 and 50 years old with acute or convalescent COVID-19. In DNA, the CDR3 is TGTGCCAGCAGTGAATCATGGCTCACGGGAAACACCATATATTTT. Residues: CASSESWLTGNTIYF.